This passage covers 9 T cell receptor beta chains from one sample sequenced in a study of cytomegalovirus exposure and HLA in healthy donors. The PCR made use of 60 Vbeta and 13 Jbeta primers. Assay used: immunoSEQ multiplex PCR; TCRdb lists only in-frame clones, some missing. The data hold hundreds of thousands of clones, with roughly 82% observed a single time. Sequenced material: PBMCs. These receptors all come from a man aged 40-50 years in good health and CMV-seropositive.

This chain links TRBV29-1 with TRBJ2-1; no firm D call. Trimming took off 6 bases at V and 6 bases at J, with 9 bases between the two ends. CDR1 is SQVTM, CDR2 ANQGSEA, per germline. There are 11 residues in the CDR3. The DNA of the CDR3 is TGCAGCGTATTCCAATTCAATGAGCAGTTCTTC. It specifies CSVFQFNEQFF.

This rearrangement joins TRBV7-9 to TRBJ1-3, with 7 bases matching TRBD1. Trimming cost V 3 bases and J 4 bases; bases outside gene matches: 3. The CDR3 totals 14 residues. Germline values: CDR1 SEHNR, CDR2 FQNEAQ (reference sequence). The CDR3 protein is CASSFTGEGNTIYF. CDR3 coding DNA: TGTGCCAGCAGCTTTACAGGGGAAGGAAACACCATATATTTT.

The chain recombines TRBV27 with TRBJ2-5, with D perhaps TRBD1 (5 bases). Germline V gives CDR1 MNHEY, CDR2 SMNVEV (reference sequence). V lost 4 bases to trimming and J lost 1 base, with 10 bases between them. The CDR3 spans 14 residues. In nucleotides, the CDR3 is TGTGCCAGCAGTTACCAGGGTCCCCAAGAGACCCAGTACTTC. Translated, it gives CASSYQGPQETQYF.

The CDR3 nucleotides are TGTGCCTGGAGTCCCTTTAGCGGGAGGCGGGGGGATGAGCAGTTCTTC. This sequence encodes CAWSPFSGRRGDEQFF. This sequence joins TRBV30 and TRBJ2-1; 10 bases are shared with TRBD2. V was pared by 2 bases and J by 8 bases, with 12 bases of the junction left unmatched. Germline CDR1 and CDR2: GTSNPN and SVGIG (reference sequence). The CDR3 runs to 16 residues.

The chain joins TRBV6-5 to TRBJ2-1, with no clear D. The CDR3 extends over 13 amino acids. The V gene lost 6 bases and the J gene lost 5 bases, with 11 bases spanning the gap. Per germline, CDR1 MNHEY and CDR2 SVGAGI. CDR3 in amino acids: CASRRQVNNEQFF. The CDR3 DNA reads TGTGCCAGCAGACGCCAGGTAAACAATGAGCAGTTCTTC.

The J gene is TRBJ2-1, the V gene TRBV11-2, with TRBD2 identical over 16 bases. This CDR3 is 18 amino acids long. Unmatched junction bases numbered 6, after V lost 5 bases and J lost 2 bases. Germline CDR1 reads SGHAT; CDR2 reads FQNNGV. CDR3 in DNA: TGTGCCAGCAGCCCAGGGACTAGCGGGAGGGGTCCCTACAATGAGCAGTTCTTC. This encodes CASSPGTSGRGPYNEQFF.

This clone showed up just once. V is TRBV5-6 and J is TRBJ2-3; 8 bases fit TRBD1. V shed 4 bases, J shed 2 bases, and the junction held 12 bases outside the gene matches. Germline V gene data show CDR1 as SGHDT and CDR2 as YYEEEE. This CDR3 contains 17 residues. CDR3 in amino acids: CASSDAGGRANTDTQYF. The CDR3 region has the DNA TGTGCCAGCAGCGATGCAGGGGGCAGAGCGAACACAGATACGCAGTATTTT.

This chain joins TRBV4-1 and TRBJ2-2; maybe TRBD2 (5 bases). Germline V gives CDR1 MGHRA, CDR2 YSYEKL. The CDR3 spans 15 residues. Trimming cost V 1 base and J 6 bases, with 12 bases left between them. The CDR3: CASSQGPGSAGELFF. For the CDR3, the DNA is TGCGCCAGCAGCCAAGGACCGGGGTCAGCCGGGGAGCTGTTTTTT.

The CDR3, as DNA: TGTGCCACCAGCAGAGATAGGACTAGCTACGAGCAGTACTTC. This sequence encodes CATSRDRTSYEQYF. This chain connects TRBV15 to TRBJ2-7; 7 positions match TRBD2. CDR3 length: 14 residues. J gave up 3 bases and V 0 bases, and 2 bases lay outside the gene matches. Per the germline V gene, CDR1 is LNHNV and CDR2 is YYDKDF (reference sequence).